This T cell receptor beta chain is from a study of T cells in Graves' hyperthyroidism and ophthalmopathy. The source material, RNA transcripts, was used to amplify TCR beta CDR3 regions. The primer set for the first-round RT-PCR of the TCR CDR3 was HTBI. TCRdb re-derived calls from the multiplex PCR reads in MiXCR, one entry per CDR3 protein. The sample shows hundreds of thousands of distinct CDR3 sequences, 14% of them seen only once. Among the patients, aged 18 to 65, hyperthyroidism was newly diagnosed and had lasted under 2 months. A patient was excluded if there was uncontrolled infection, other autoimmune disease, pregnancy or lactation. The CDR3 is 15 amino acids. The V gene lost 8 bases and the J gene lost 1 base, with 14 bases spanning the gap. The germline V gene encodes CDR1 SGHVS and CDR2 FQNEAQ. This clonotype has at least ten counts. Its antigen is unidentified. Study-wide results and caveats: Also found in blood were most expanded thyroid clonotypes above 0.001.

This chain connects TRBV7-8 to TRBJ2-2; D gene unclear. This clonotype was sampled from a woman between 18 and 30 years old with Graves' hyperthyroidism. The sample comprised blood. The CDR3 nucleotides read TGTGCCAGCTCTAACCCTTACAGGAACACCGGGGAGCTGTTTTTT. This gives the protein CASSNPYRNTGELFF.